Only a few counts were recorded for the clone carrying this T cell receptor beta chain. The antigen remains unidentified. This PCR relied on a set of 60 Vbeta primers and 13 Jbeta primers. Clones were read by immunoSEQ multiplex PCR, and TCRdb kept only the in-frame ones, dropping some. The data show about 190,000 clones, with about four fifths seen just once and about 1.8% held by the top ten. The data stem from a study of cytomegalovirus exposure and HLA in healthy donors. Study results and caveats: Rates of TCR association differed by HLA locus in a later analysis, with DRB1 highest and HLA-C lowest. The likely origin of a cluster of highly shared sequence variants was a sequencing artifact. Per a later analysis, approximately 16,000 TCR beta sequences showed association with HLA alleles at 0.05 false discovery rate. Rarity held for most TCR sequences, but there were some public TCRs that occurred in many donors.

The origin of this receptor is a man between 18 and 29 years old in good health and CMV-seronegative. Material: PBMCs.

The CDR3 DNA is TGCGCCAGCAGCTCGGGACAGGGGACCGGCGGCTACACCTTC. Translating gives CASSSGQGTGGYTF. V gene TRBV5-1 combines with J gene TRBJ1-2; 10 positions agree with TRBD1. CDR1 is SGHRS, CDR2 YFSETQ, per germline. The V gene end was trimmed by 3 bases and the J gene end by 8 bases; junction bases not matched to a gene: 7. The CDR3 spans 14 residues.